This entry is about one TCR beta chain. Antigen unknown. At one boundary the junction diverges from the germline segment, which might be a read error. Researchers ran the PCR with 60 Vbeta and 13 Jbeta primers. As originally analysed: A later analysis tallied 87 million or so unique TCR beta chains, around 10 million of them shared. Clones were read by immunoSEQ multiplex PCR, and TCRdb kept only the in-frame ones, dropping some. The D gene and trimming were derived from the DNA, and the V and J assignments and clone size from that table. Of approximately 160,000 clones listed, roughly 87% were seen once; the top ten hold approximately 1.6%. Healthy bone marrow donors made up the cohort. Donors counted as nominally healthy when sampled, yet unrecorded immune exposures were likely. This specimen comes from a study of cytomegalovirus exposure and HLA in healthy donors. Study-wide points: Roughly even sequencing depth across donors was the assumption behind the presence/absence analyses.

The CDR3 covers 17 residues. CDR1 is SGHKS and CDR2 is YYEKEE in the germline V gene (reference sequence). This TCR was sampled from a girl aged 10 to 17 in good health and CMV-seropositive. V and J are TRBV5-5 and TRBJ1-1; no clear D. Sequencing was done on a sample of PBMCs. The CDR3 nucleotides are TGTGCCAGCAGCGGGGATCTAGCTGAGCCCCCGAACGCTGAAGCTTTCTTT. This codes for CASSGDLAEPPNAEAFF. The complete variable domain, with remaining parts taken from reference TRBV5-5 and TRBJ1-1, reads DAGVTQSPTHLIKTRGQQVTLRCSPISGHKSVSWYQQVLGQGPQFIFQYYEKEERGRGNFPDRFSARQFPNYSSELNVNALLLGDSALYLCASSGDLAEPPNAEAFFGQGTRLTVV.